A selection of T cell receptor beta chains follows, all from one sample in a study of blood T cell repertoires in COVID-19. Only in-frame clones appear in the TCRdb table, and some are missing; sequencing was by immunoSEQ multiplex PCR. The table records 53,000 or so clones, around 90% of them present only once. The sample consisted of peripheral blood. The receptors here all came from a man older than 75 with acute or convalescent COVID-19. Both conserved end residues are part of each CDR3. The D gene is left open where the match is weak. Expanded clones get a size class; other rows say once, few or many, or leave the size out.

J	size	D	V	DNA	CDR3
TRBJ2-5	-	TRBD1	TRBV2	TGTGCCAGCAGCAGGGACAGGCAAGAGACCCAGTACTTC	CASSRDRQETQYF
TRBJ2-1	-	-	TRBV5-1	TGCGCCAGCAGCTTGGACAGGAATCTCAATGAGCAGTTCTTC	CASSLDRNLNEQFF
TRBJ1-4	-	-	TRBV2	TGTGCCAGCAGCCTTCAGTGGCTGGCTAATGAAAAACTGTTTTTT	CASSLQWLANEKLFF
TRBJ2-2	-	TRBD2	TRBV5-1	TGCGCCAGCGCCCGGGGGGTCACCGGGGAGCTGTTTTTT	CASARGVTGELFF
TRBJ2-7	-	TRBD1	TRBV27	TGTGCCAGCAGTTCGGGACAGGGGGCCGCCTACGAGCAGTACTTC	CASSSGQGAAYEQYF
TRBJ2-3	-	TRBD2	TRBV7-8	TGTGCCAGCAGCTTAGTTAGCGGGGGGGACACAGATACGCAGTATTTT	CASSLVSGGDTDTQYF
TRBJ1-1	-	-	TRBV5-1	TGCGCCAGCAGACTTAGGCCCCTTCAGGCCCTGAACACTGAAGCTTTCTTT	CASRLRPLQALNTEAFF
TRBJ2-2	-	TRBD1	TRBV11-3	TGTGCCAGCAGCTTCGGACAGGGGAATAACGGGGAGCTGTTTTTT	CASSFGQGNNGELFF
TRBJ2-3	-	-	TRBV15	TGTGCCACCAGCAGAACCGGAGCAGATACGCAGTATTTT	CATSRTGADTQYF
TRBJ2-1	few	TRBD2	TRBV7-7	TGTGCCAGCAGCTTATGGGGGGGAAGGGAGCAGTTCTTC	CASSLWGGREQFF
TRBJ2-1	-	TRBD2	TRBV18	TGTGCCAGCTCACCACAACGGGGGGCCTACAATGAGCAGTTCTTC	CASSPQRGAYNEQFF
TRBJ2-3	-	TRBD1	TRBV6-2/TRBV6-3	TGTGCCAGCAGTTACTCGGCAGGGGGCGAGGGAACAGATACGCAGTATTTT	CASSYSAGGEGTDTQYF
TRBJ2-1	-	-	TRBV7-9	TGTGCCAGCAGCTTCATCGACAGTCTAAATGAGCAGTTCTTC	CASSFIDSLNEQFF
TRBJ2-1	few	TRBD2	TRBV6-5	TGTGCCAGCAGTTATTCCGGGACTAGCGGGGTCGGTGAGCAGTTCTTC	CASSYSGTSGVGEQFF
TRBJ1-2	-	-	TRBV9	TGTGCCAGCAGCATGGGGGGGATAAGGAACTATGGCTACACCTTC	CASSMGGIRNYGYTF
TRBJ2-3	-	TRBD1	TRBV18	TGTGCCAGCTCACCCGGCCTTGGGACAGGGGGCACAGATACGCAGTATTTT	CASSPGLGTGGTDTQYF
TRBJ2-3	-	-	TRBV5-1	TGCGCCAGCAGCTTGGGGACAGTTGGGGCAGATACGCAGTATTTT	CASSLGTVGADTQYF
TRBJ2-1	-	TRBD1	TRBV29-1	TGCAGCGTTCACAGGGGGGACAATGAGCAGTTCTTC	CSVHRGDNEQFF
TRBJ1-4	few	-	TRBV5-1	TGCGCCAGCAGCTTTGGGAGGCTAAATGAAAAACTGTTTTTT	CASSFGRLNEKLFF
TRBJ2-1	-	-	TRBV21-1	TGTGCCAGCAGCAATTCGTCCCCGGGGGGGCGGTCCTACAATGAGCAGTTCTTC	CASSNSSPGGRSYNEQFF
TRBJ2-7	-	-	TRBV5-4	TGTGCCAGCAGCCGGACAGCCTCCTACGAGCAGTACTTC	CASSRTASYEQYF
TRBJ1-2	once	-	TRBV28	TGTGCCAGCAGTCCCCTTAGCCCCGTCGTCTACACCTTC	CASSPLSPVVYTF
TRBJ1-1	once	-	TRBV30	TGTGCCTGGATAAGGAGTAGCACTGAAGCTTTCTTT	CAWIRSSTEAFF
TRBJ1-1	-	TRBD1	TRBV18	TGTGCCAGCTCACCACAGGGGGCAGGGGCGGACACTGAAGCTTTCTTT	CASSPQGAGADTEAFF
TRBJ1-2	-	TRBD1	TRBV6-5	TGTGCCAGCAGTTCCTCAGGGGGCGGCTATGGCTACACCTTC	CASSSSGGGYGYTF
TRBJ1-1	-	-	TRBV29-1	TGCAGCGTGGCAGGGGTGCGTGAAGCTTTCTTT	CSVAGVREAFF
TRBJ2-2	-	-	TRBV5-1	TGCGCCAGCAGTATCGGGATCATAAACACCGGGGAGCTGTTTTTT	CASSIGIINTGELFF
TRBJ2-7	-	TRBD1	TRBV7-2	TGTGCCAGCAGACGACAGGGAACTAGATCCTACGAGCAGTACTTC	CASRRQGTRSYEQYF
TRBJ1-2	-	TRBD1	TRBV28	TGTGCCAGCAGCCTCTCGACAGGGGGCCATGGCTACACCTTC	CASSLSTGGHGYTF
TRBJ2-3	-	-	TRBV6-5	TGTGCCAGCACCAGAGCAGGGGCACGCACAGATACGCAGTATTTT	CASTRAGARTDTQYF
TRBJ2-1	-	TRBD2	TRBV19	TGTGCCAGTAGTATAAAAGGAGGAGCGGGGGGAAGGGACGAGCAGTTCTTC	CASSIKGGAGGRDEQFF
TRBJ2-2	-	-	TRBV5-1	TGCGCCAGCAGCCCTGGTCTCAGGGGAGGGGAGCTGTTTTTT	CASSPGLRGGELFF
TRBJ2-3	few	TRBD1	TRBV27	TGTGCCAGCAGTTCCGGGACAGGGGGCACAGATACGCAGTATTTT	CASSSGTGGTDTQYF
TRBJ2-1	-	TRBD2	TRBV5-6	TGTGCCAGCAGCCGCGGGACTAGGGGATACAATGAGCAGTTCTTC	CASSRGTRGYNEQFF
TRBJ2-4	-	TRBD1	TRBV2	TGTGCCAGCAGCCGCGGGACAGGGGTAGGAAACATTCAGTACTTC	CASSRGTGVGNIQYF
TRBJ1-2	-	TRBD1	TRBV19	TGTGCCAGTAGTACAGGGGGCTTAACCTATGGCTACACCTTC	CASSTGGLTYGYTF
TRBJ2-3	-	-	TRBV6-4	TGTGCCAGCAGTGCCAGGGAAAGCACAGATACGCAGTATTTT	CASSARESTDTQYF
TRBJ1-1	-	-	TRBV5-8	TGTGCCAGCCCCCGCGGGACGGGGAACACTGAAGCTTTCTTT	CASPRGTGNTEAFF
TRBJ1-5	-	-	TRBV5-6	TGTGCCAGCAGCCCGGGGACATGGATAGAGCCCCAGCATTTT	CASSPGTWIEPQHF
TRBJ2-1	once	-	TRBV7-6	TGTGCCAGCAGCTTAGCCTGGCAAGTCTTC	CASSLAWQVF
TRBJ1-1	-	-	TRBV9	TGTGCCAGCAGCTCCAGTGTTGGAGGGACTGAAGCTTTCTTT	CASSSSVGGTEAFF
TRBJ2-7	-	-	TRBV7-9	TGTGCCAGCAGCTCCTACGGCAGGGGGGACTCCTACGAGCAGTACTTC	CASSSYGRGDSYEQYF
TRBJ1-6	-	-	TRBV5-6	TGTGCCAGCAGCTCGGGGGGGGTGAGATCACCCCTCCACTTT	CASSSGGVRSPLHF
TRBJ2-5	-	TRBD1	TRBV5-1	TGCGCCAGCAGCTTGGGGGACAGGGCAGAGACCCAGTACTTC	CASSLGDRAETQYF
TRBJ2-4	-	-	TRBV28	TGTGCCAGCAGCGATATACAGGGAGCCAAAAACATTCAGTACTTC	CASSDIQGAKNIQYF